The 20 T cell receptor beta chains listed next were all sequenced from one sample in a study of T cells in women clearing cervical HPV infection. Sequencing used immunoSEQ multiplex PCR; TCRdb keeps in-frame clones, though not all of them. The sample has roughly 8,300 clones. Specimen: blood buffy coat. These receptors all come from a woman aged 18 to 69 with a cervical HPV16 infection that either progressed to CIN3+ or cleared (not recorded which).

As concerns this clone: With the read ending 3 residues before the CDR3 end, the germline J gene is used to fill in that end. The gene calls are TRBV20-1 and TRBJ2-5, with D possibly matching TRBD1 (6 bases). V was pared by 3 bases and J by 4 bases, with 15 bases between. CDR1 and CDR2 (germline): DFQATT, SNEGSKA (reference sequence). The CDR3 runs 14 residues. The CDR3 spells CSARHRGDTETQYF. Incomplete CDR3 DNA: TGCAGTGCTAGGCACCGAGGGGACACAGAGACC.

The DNA read from the CDR3 is TGCAGTGCTAGCCGGGGGGAACGTAATTCACCC. Its protein is CSASRGERNSP. The whole CDR3 reads CSASRGERNSPLHF. J is TRBJ1-6 and V is TRBV20-1, with D possibly being TRBD1 (5 bases). The sequence runs out 3 residues before the end of the CDR3; the remainder is reconstructed from the germline J gene. Germline CDR1 and CDR2: DFQATT and SNEGSKA (reference sequence). This CDR3 spans 14 amino acids. V was shortened by 3 bases and J by 6 bases, with 12 bases between the two germline ends.

Points on this clone: The read terminates 3 residues before the CDR3 end, so the remaining end is supplied by the germline J gene. The rearrangement uses TRBV5-4 and TRBJ2-5; 11 positions agree with TRBD2. CDR3 length: 16 amino acids. Germline assignment: CDR1 SGHNT and CDR2 YYREEE (reference sequence). V lost 3 bases to trimming and J lost 1 base; unmatched junction nucleotides: 5. The CDR3 loop reads CASSSLAGGTQETQYF. Incomplete CDR3 DNA: TGTGCCAGCAGCTCCTTAGCGGGGGGGACCCAAGAGACC.

Concerning this clone: The sequence runs out 3 residues before the end of the CDR3; the remainder is reconstructed from the germline J gene. V is TRBV5-1 and J is TRBJ2-1, with a weak D call TRBD1 (9 bases). Germline loops: CDR1 SGHRS, CDR2 YFSETQ. V dropped 7 bases and J dropped 7 bases, with 18 bases sitting between them. This CDR3 is 14 amino acids long. The part of the CDR3 DNA that was read is TGCGCCAGCCGGGAGGGGACAGGGTCGAATGAG. Protein product: CASREGTGSNE. The CDR3 reads in full as CASREGTGSNEQFF.

With respect to this clone: Read data end 3 residues before the CDR3 end; the end is taken from the germline J gene. The chain links TRBV20-1 to TRBJ2-3; 9 bases are shared with TRBD2. V lost 1 base and J lost 5; bases outside the gene matches: 7. The germline V gene encodes CDR1 DFQATT and CDR2 SNEGSKA (reference sequence). This CDR3 spans 15 amino acids. This CDR3 is CSARGASGVKDTQYF. The part of the CDR3 DNA that was read is TGCAGTGCTAGAGGGGCTAGCGGGGTGAAAGATACG.

Concerning this clone itself: The DNA ends 3 residues before the CDR3 does, and the rest of the CDR3 is filled in from the germline J gene. The gene calls are TRBV5-6 and TRBJ1-3, with 7 nucleotides matching TRBD1. The CDR3 loop spans 15 amino acids. Germline V gene lookup returns CDR1 SGHDT and CDR2 YYEEEE. The V segment lost 4 bases and the J segment 3 bases; nucleotides outside the gene matches: 7. The CDR3 DNA, read in part, is TGTGCCAGCAGCACCCAGACAGGGTATGGAAACACC. Translating it yields CASSTQTGYGNT. The CDR3 in its entirety is CASSTQTGYGNTIYF.

Turning to this clone: The observed sequence ends 3 residues before the CDR3 terminus, with the missing tail filled in from the germline J gene. The chain uses TRBV2 and TRBJ1-6; 12 bases agree with TRBD1. The CDR3 length is 16 residues. Germline V CDR1 and CDR2: SNHLY, FYNNEI. After removal of 6 bases from V and 7 bases from J, the junction contained 7 bases not matched to a gene. The sequenced part of the CDR3 DNA is TGTGCCAGCAGAGCCGGGACAGGGGGCGCGAATTCACCC. It codes for CASRAGTGGANSP. The whole CDR3 protein reads CASRAGTGGANSPLHF. The full variable domain, in which reference TRBV2 and TRBJ1-6 provide the parts outside the CDR3, is EPEVTQTPSHQVTQMGQEVILRCVPISNHLYFYWYRQILGQKVEFLVSFYNNEISEKSEIFDDQFSVERPDGSNFTLKIRSTKLEDSAMYFCASRAGTGGANSPLHFGNGTRLTVT.

This clone is called medium-sized (0.01 to 0.1%) based on its frequency. The read comes to an end 3 residues before the CDR3 does, leaving the germline J gene to fill in the end. The V gene is TRBV7-3, the J gene TRBJ2-3; 8 bases match TRBD2. The V gene's germline CDR1 is SGHTA and CDR2 FQGTGA. This CDR3 is built from 16 residues. V was pared by 1 base and J by 1 base, with 4 bases of the junction left unmatched. CDR3 DNA (partial): TGTGCCAGCAGCTTAAAATCCGGGGGGGGCACAGATACG. Residues: CASSLKSGGGTDT. In full, the CDR3 is CASSLKSGGGTDTQYF.

Notes on this clone: Sequencing ends 3 residues short of the CDR3 end; the germline J gene provides the rest. The chain joins TRBV6-1 to TRBJ2-2; 9 nucleotides align to TRBD1. With V trimmed by 0 bases and J by 5 bases, 7 bases remained unmatched. The CDR3 totals 17 residues. CDR1 is MNHNS and CDR2 is SASEGT in the germline V gene. CDR3 DNA, as far as it was read: TGTGCCAGCAGTGAAGCAACAGGGGGCTACGGGACCGGGGAG. Its translation is CASSEATGGYGTGE. The full CDR3 sequence reads CASSEATGGYGTGELFF.

To note about this clone: The read ends 3 residues early relative to the CDR3; the germline J gene fills the gap. J is TRBJ2-2 and V is TRBV2; the D gene is possibly TRBD1 (6 bases). This CDR3 is 14 amino acids long. Deletions cut 5 bases from V and 1 base from J, with 8 bases between. Germline V gene sequence: CDR1 SNHLY, CDR2 FYNNEI. The part of the CDR3 DNA that was read is TGTGCCAGCAGTAGACAGGAGAACACCGGGGAG. Protein: CASSRQENTGE. The CDR3, in full, reads CASSRQENTGELFF.

To note about this clone: The read ends 3 residues before the CDR3 terminus; that terminus is restored from the germline J gene. V and J are TRBV27 and TRBJ2-7, with TRBD2 matching over 8 bases. CDR3 length equals 15 residues. Per the germline V gene, CDR1 is MNHEY and CDR2 is SMNVEV (reference sequence). V gave up 4 bases and J gave up 3 bases; unmatched junction bases: 8. CDR3 bases read: TGTGCCAGCAGTTATAGCGGGGTGGGTGGCTACGAG. It specifies CASSYSGVGGYE. The CDR3 as a whole reads CASSYSGVGGYEQYF.

Turning to this clone: The read ends 3 residues shy of where the CDR3 ends; the end is completed using the germline J gene. V is TRBV23-1 and J is TRBJ2-7; 7 nucleotides agree with TRBD2. TRBV23-1 is an open reading frame whose function is uncertain. CDR3 size: 16 residues. With 3 bases clipped from V and 5 bases from J, the junction kept 13 bases outside the gene matches. The part of the CDR3 DNA that was read is TGCGCCAGCAGTCACCCCGGGGAGGGAGGAGCGGACGAG. It translates to CASSHPGEGGADE. The entire CDR3 protein reads CASSHPGEGGADEQYF.

A word on this clone: From the germline J gene comes the end of the CDR3, since the read stops 3 residues before it. The chain recombines TRBV19 with TRBJ2-2; 11 bases fit TRBD1. CDR3 size: 15 residues. Germline V gives CDR1 LNHDA, CDR2 SQIVND (reference sequence). Here the CDR3 reads CASSIGTGGGSPLFF. The CDR3 bases that were read are TGTGCCAGTAGTATTGGGACAGGGGGGGGTTCACCG. Filled out from reference TRBV19 and TRBJ2-2, the complete variable domain reads DGGITQSPKYLFRKEGQNVTLSCEQNLNHDAMYWYRQDPGQGLRLIYYSQIVNDFQKGDIAEGYSVSREKKESFPLTVTSAQKNPTAFYLCASSIGTGGGSPLFFGEGSRLTVL.

As to this clone: The read gets to within 3 residues of the CDR3 end, and the germline J gene fills in the rest. The chain couples TRBV7-9 to TRBJ1-2; a weak D match, TRBD1 (6 bases). The length of the CDR3 is 15 residues. The germline gives CDR1 SEHNR, CDR2 FQNEAQ (reference sequence). The CDR3 bases that were read are TGTGCCAGCAGCCCACGACAGGCGGACAAGGATGAC. Amino acids: CASSPRQADKDD. The full CDR3 protein is CASSPRQADKDDYTF.

As regards this clone: The CDR3 end lies 3 residues beyond the end of the read and is filled in from the germline J gene. Other DNA sequences from this sample encode an identical CDR3 as well. This rearrangement joins TRBV7-2 to TRBJ2-5, with D possibly TRBD2 on 5 matching bases. Trimming removed 1 base at V and 5 bases at J, with 14 bases between. Germline lookup yields CDR1 SGHTA and CDR2 FQGNSA. CDR3 size: 15 residues. CDR3 DNA (partial): TGTGCCAGCAGCTTAGTGTCTCGGGGTGGTGAGACC. Translated: CASSLVSRGGET. Given in full, the CDR3 is CASSLVSRGGETQYF. The complete variable domain, with remaining parts taken from reference TRBV7-2 and TRBJ2-5, reads GAGVSQSPSNKVTEKGKDVELRCDPISGHTALYWYRQSLGQGLEFLIYFQGNSAPDKSGLPSDRFSAERTGGSVSTLTIQRTQQEDSAVYLCASSLVSRGGETQYFGPGTRLLVL.

Note on this clone: The read stops 3 residues short of the end of the CDR3; the missing end is completed from the germline J gene. The genes are TRBV13 and TRBJ2-2, with 10 bases matching TRBD1. Germline CDR1 and CDR2: PRHDT and FYEKMQ (reference sequence). The J segment lost 9 bases and the V segment lost 5 bases, leaving 6 bases of the junction unmatched. The CDR3 is 14 residues long. The CDR3 is CASSETGGTRELFF. The part of the CDR3 DNA that was read is TGTGCCAGCAGCGAGACAGGGGGCACGCGGGAG. The full variable domain, completed using reference TRBV13 and TRBJ2-2, is AAGVIQSPRHLIKEKRETATLKCYPIPRHDTVYWYQQGPGQDPQFLISFYEKMQSDKGSIPDRFSAQQFSDYHSELNMSSLELGDSALYFCASSETGGTRELFFGEGSRLTVL.

As to this clone: The read gets to within 3 residues of the CDR3 end, and the germline J gene fills in the rest. V is TRBV7-9 and J is TRBJ2-2; a possible D gene is TRBD2 (5 bases). The CDR3 is made up of 14 amino acids. The V gene's germline CDR1 is SEHNR and CDR2 FQNEAQ (reference sequence). CDR3 DNA, as far as it was read: TGTGCCAGCGGTCCGGGGTTCGCCATTGAAAAG. This sequence encodes CASGPGFAIEK. The CDR3 in its entirety is CASGPGFAIEKLFF.

Details on this clone: Read data end 3 residues before the CDR3 end; the end is taken from the germline J gene. This chain joins TRBV6-4 and TRBJ2-2; maybe TRBD1 (5 bases). The CDR3 sequence is 16 residues long. Germline CDR1 MRHNA, CDR2 SNTAGT. Here the CDR3 reads CASSADGSSGANVLFF. The sequenced CDR3 bases are TGTGCCAGCAGTGCGGACGGAAGCTCTGGGGCCAACGTG.

A note on this clone: The read comes to an end 3 residues before the CDR3 does, leaving the germline J gene to fill in the end. The chain joins TRBV11-3 to TRBJ2-2, with 9 bases identical to TRBD1. CDR3 length: 15 residues. V lost 4 bases and J lost 6; bases outside the gene matches: 6. Per germline, CDR1 SGHNT and CDR2 YENEEA. Incomplete CDR3 DNA: TGTGCCAGCAGCTCGGGACAGGGTGATCCCGGGGAG. This encodes CASSSGQGDPGE. The whole CDR3 sequence reads CASSSGQGDPGELFF.

On this clone itself: From the germline J gene comes the end of the CDR3, since the read stops 3 residues before it. The chain is built from TRBV7-8 and TRBJ2-3; the D gene is possibly TRBD1 (6 bases). The CDR3 is made up of 14 amino acids. From germline, CDR1 is SGHVS and CDR2 FQNEAQ. The CDR3 spells CASSIQGPGETQYF. CDR3 bases read: TGTGCCAGCAGCATACAGGGTCCCGGAGAGACG.